Listed below are T cell receptor beta chains from one sample, sequenced in a study of OX40 agonist ivuxolimab in advanced cancers. Libraries were prepared by immunoSEQ multiplex PCR; TCRdb keeps only in-frame clonotypes and omits some of them. The repertoire consists of around 59,000 clones, with approximately 86% occurring once and the leading ten covering 0.95% to 1.4%. The input for sequencing was CD4+ or CD8+ T cells sorted from blood, taken in a trial of the OX40 agonist ivuxolimab. These receptors were collected from an adult with an advanced solid tumor such as melanoma, head and neck, liver or kidney cancer. Both conserved end residues are part of each CDR3. The D gene is left open where the match is weak. A row's size may be missing; if present it is once, few, many or a size class.

CDR3 protein	CDR3 DNA	D gene	clone size	J gene	V gene
CASQSSGNTYEQYF	TGTGCCAGCCAGTCTAGCGGGAATACCTACGAGCAGTACTTC	TRBD2	.	TRBJ2-7	TRBV27
CASSFDRVVDEQFF	TGTGCCAGCAGCTTCGACAGGGTGGTTGATGAGCAGTTCTTC	TRBD1	.	TRBJ2-1	TRBV7-2
CASSEGPPTGELFF	TGTGCCAGCAGCGAGGGACCGCCAACCGGGGAGCTGTTTTTT	.	.	TRBJ2-2	TRBV9
CASSPPGGPETQYF	TGTGCCAGCAGCCCCCCGGGAGGGCCTGAGACCCAGTACTTC	TRBD2	.	TRBJ2-5	TRBV11-2
CASSVDPGATYEQYF	TGTGCCAGCAGCGTAGACCCGGGGGCCACCTACGAGCAGTACTTC	.	.	TRBJ2-7	TRBV9
CASSLDHNTEAFF	TGTGCCAGCAGCCTGGACCATAACACTGAAGCTTTCTTT	.	.	TRBJ1-1	TRBV7-8
CASSLGGGLTGELFF	TGTGCCAGCAGCTTGGGAGGAGGGCTCACCGGGGAGCTGTTTTTT	.	.	TRBJ2-2	TRBV5-6
CASSNPMWDQGGPPFGPPSNTIYF	TGTGCCAGCAGCAACCCAATGTGGGACCAGGGGGGCCCGCCATTTGGGCCCCCCTCCAACACCATATATTTT	.	.	TRBJ1-3	TRBV21-1
CSVEGRLGDIQYF	TGCAGCGTTGAAGGGCGGCTGGGAGACATTCAGTACTTC	.	.	TRBJ2-4	TRBV29-1
CASSSSTGRGTDTQYF	TGTGCCAGCAGCTCTAGTACGGGAAGGGGGACAGATACGCAGTATTTT	.	.	TRBJ2-3	TRBV9
CASRGRQGPYEQYF	TGTGCCAGCAGGGGACGACAGGGGCCCTACGAGCAGTACTTC	TRBD1	.	TRBJ2-7	TRBV6-6
CASSYQGYEQFF	TGTGCCAGCAGCTACCAGGGGTATGAGCAGTTCTTC	.	.	TRBJ2-1	TRBV11-3
CASVPGPGVEWTEAFF	TGTGCCAGCGTCCCGGGCCCGGGGGTGGAGTGGACTGAAGCTTTCTTT	.	.	TRBJ1-1	TRBV6-6
CASSKARETQYF	TGTGCCAGTAGCAAGGCCAGAGAGACCCAGTACTTC	.	.	TRBJ2-5	TRBV19
CASSTSYSGRADTGELFF	TGTGCCAGTAGTACCTCCTATAGCGGGAGGGCCGACACCGGGGAGCTGTTTTTT	TRBD2	.	TRBJ2-2	TRBV19
CATSSGVLGSYNEQFF	TGTGCCACCAGCAGCGGCGTTTTGGGCTCCTACAATGAGCAGTTCTTC	.	.	TRBJ2-1	TRBV15
CASRSGGGYTF	TGTGCCAGCAGATCTGGGGGGGGCTACACCTTC	.	.	TRBJ1-2	TRBV5-4
CASSGFGAASQGDEQYF	TGTGCCAGCAGTGGGTTCGGGGCGGCTTCACAGGGGGACGAGCAGTACTTC	TRBD1	.	TRBJ2-7	TRBV6-1
CASSLEAGGLGETQYF	TGCGCCAGCAGCTTGGAGGCAGGGGGCTTGGGAGAGACCCAGTACTTC	TRBD1	.	TRBJ2-5	TRBV5-1
CASSPGGGHAVEPQHF	TGCGCCAGCAGCCCGGGGGGAGGTCACGCTGTGGAGCCCCAGCATTTT	.	.	TRBJ1-5	TRBV5-1
CASSPGQGSYNEQFF	TGTGCCAGCAGCCCCGGACAGGGTTCCTACAATGAGCAGTTCTTC	TRBD1	.	TRBJ2-1	TRBV7-3
CASSLLGLAGLTDTQYF	TGTGCCAGCAGTTTATTGGGACTAGCGGGACTCACAGATACGCAGTATTTT	TRBD2	.	TRBJ2-3	TRBV28
CASSLELAGGAGELFF	TGCGCCAGCAGCTTGGAACTGGCAGGGGGGGCCGGGGAGCTGTTTTTT	.	few	TRBJ2-2	TRBV5-1
CASSVDGGSTYEQYF	TGTGCCAGCAGCGTAGATGGCGGGAGTACCTACGAGCAGTACTTC	TRBD2	.	TRBJ2-7	TRBV9
CASSQDRSSNEQFF	TGCGCCAGCAGCCAAGACCGCTCCTCCAATGAGCAGTTCTTC	.	.	TRBJ2-1	TRBV4-3
CASSYVQGTTDTQYF	TGTGCCAGCAGTTACGTACAGGGGACCACAGATACGCAGTATTTT	TRBD1	once	TRBJ2-3	TRBV6-6
CASSLLAGVGGIQYF	TGTGCCAGTAGTTTACTAGCGGGAGTAGGAGGCATTCAGTACTTC	TRBD2	.	TRBJ2-4	TRBV19
CASSLDHNYGYTF	TGTGCCAGCAGCTTGGACCACAACTATGGCTACACCTTC	.	.	TRBJ1-2	TRBV5-4
CASKADLATDTQYF	TGTGCCAGCAAAGCAGACCTTGCCACAGATACGCAGTATTTT	.	.	TRBJ2-3	TRBV28
CASNLIQGSGALGSYNEQFF	TGTGCCAGCAATCTAATCCAGGGATCGGGGGCCTTGGGTTCGTACAATGAGCAGTTCTTC	.	.	TRBJ2-1	TRBV27
CASSSGTSGFKVTQYF	TGCGCCAGCAGCTCAGGGACTAGCGGGTTTAAGGTGACCCAGTACTTC	TRBD2	.	TRBJ2-5	TRBV5-1
CASSETTDYEQYF	TGCGCCAGCAGTGAGACTACTGACTACGAGCAGTACTTC	.	few	TRBJ2-7	TRBV10-2
CATSVGGPDTQYF	TGTGCCACCAGCGTGGGAGGGCCTGATACGCAGTATTTT	TRBD2	.	TRBJ2-3	TRBV15
CASMKDREGGEQYF	TGTGCCAGTATGAAGGACAGGGAAGGAGGCGAGCAGTACTTC	TRBD1	.	TRBJ2-7	TRBV19
CAIRRAGGELFF	TGTGCCATCAGAAGAGCGGGCGGGGAGCTGTTTTTT	.	.	TRBJ2-2	TRBV10-3
CASSLGTSGDTDTQYF	TGTGCCAGCAGCCTGGGGACTAGCGGGGACACAGATACGCAGTATTTT	TRBD2	.	TRBJ2-3	TRBV6-6
CASSEGLESLPQETQYF	TGTGCCAGCAGTGAAGGATTAGAGTCATTACCCCAAGAGACCCAGTACTTC	.	.	TRBJ2-5	TRBV6-1
CASSLPWTSGIGNEQFF	TGTGCCAGCAGCTTACCATGGACTAGCGGGATTGGCAATGAGCAGTTCTTC	TRBD2	.	TRBJ2-1	TRBV5-4
CASSPPRDIVNYGYTF	TGTGCCAGCTCACCACCGCGGGACATTGTGAACTATGGCTACACCTTC	.	.	TRBJ1-2	TRBV18
CAWRTGNDGDEQYF	TGTGCCTGGAGAACAGGGAACGACGGGGACGAGCAGTACTTC	.	.	TRBJ2-7	TRBV30
CASSPGTGSSGNTIYF	TGTGCCAGCTCACCTGGGACAGGGAGCTCTGGAAACACCATATATTTT	TRBD1	.	TRBJ1-3	TRBV18
CASSSRPLREGDEQYF	TGCGCCAGCAGCTCTAGACCATTGCGGGAGGGAGATGAGCAGTACTTC	TRBD2	.	TRBJ2-7	TRBV4-3
CASRTGANYNEQFF	TGTGCCAGTCGTACAGGGGCGAACTACAATGAGCAGTTCTTC	TRBD1	.	TRBJ2-1	TRBV19
CASRMDMEDEQFF	TGTGCCAGCAGAATGGACATGGAGGATGAGCAGTTCTTC	.	few	TRBJ2-1	TRBV28
CASRQANEKLFF	TGTGCCAGTAGACAGGCAAATGAAAAACTGTTTTTT	.	.	TRBJ1-4	TRBV19
CASSIGDSKNIQYF	TGTGCCAGTAGTATAGGGGACAGTAAAAACATTCAGTACTTC	TRBD1	.	TRBJ2-4	TRBV19
CASSLVRGSYNEQFF	TGCGCCAGCAGCTTGGTTAGGGGATCCTACAATGAGCAGTTCTTC	.	.	TRBJ2-1	TRBV5-1
CASQTGRVESYTF	TGTGCCAGTCAGACAGGGCGGGTCGAGAGCTACACCTTC	TRBD1	few	TRBJ1-2	TRBV2
CASSDSTGVGYTF	TGTGCCAGCAGTGACTCGACAGGGGTTGGCTACACCTTC	TRBD1	once	TRBJ1-2	TRBV6-4